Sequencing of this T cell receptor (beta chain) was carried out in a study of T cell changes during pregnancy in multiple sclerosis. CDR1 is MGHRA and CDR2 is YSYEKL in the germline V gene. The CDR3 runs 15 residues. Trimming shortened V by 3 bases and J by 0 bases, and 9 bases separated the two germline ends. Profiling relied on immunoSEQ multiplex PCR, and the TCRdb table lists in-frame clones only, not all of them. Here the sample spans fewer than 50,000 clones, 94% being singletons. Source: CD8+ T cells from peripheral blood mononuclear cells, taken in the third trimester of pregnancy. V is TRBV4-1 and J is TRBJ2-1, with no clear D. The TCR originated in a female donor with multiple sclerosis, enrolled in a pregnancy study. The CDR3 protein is CASSHAHSSYNEQFF. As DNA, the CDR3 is TGCGCCAGCAGCCACGCCCATAGCTCCTACAATGAGCAGTTCTTC.